This TCR beta chain was sequenced during a study of T-cell memory formation after mild COVID-19. CDR1 is MNHEY, CDR2 SMNVEV, per germline (reference sequence). This CDR3 is 14 amino acids long. Trimming cost V 7 bases and J 0 bases, with 10 bases left between them. TCR alpha and TCR beta cDNA libraries with sample barcodes and UMIs came from 5'RACE using constant-segment primers. TCRdb fed the 5' RACE reads into MiXCR, producing one record per CDR3 protein. Of some 250,000 distinct CDR3 sequences listed, about 20% are singletons. This clonotype was observed a single time. The clonotype originates from a man younger than 35 who had mild COVID-19 (a few samples of this study predate the infection). Cell type and time point are not known. Sequencing used PBMCs or a T cell subset sorted from them (not recorded which). The V and J genes are TRBV27 and TRBJ2-4; D call uncertain. CDR3 in amino acids: CASKGSLAKNIQYF. CDR3 sequence (DNA): TGTGCCAGCAAGGGTTCCCTAGCCAAAAACATTCAGTACTTC.